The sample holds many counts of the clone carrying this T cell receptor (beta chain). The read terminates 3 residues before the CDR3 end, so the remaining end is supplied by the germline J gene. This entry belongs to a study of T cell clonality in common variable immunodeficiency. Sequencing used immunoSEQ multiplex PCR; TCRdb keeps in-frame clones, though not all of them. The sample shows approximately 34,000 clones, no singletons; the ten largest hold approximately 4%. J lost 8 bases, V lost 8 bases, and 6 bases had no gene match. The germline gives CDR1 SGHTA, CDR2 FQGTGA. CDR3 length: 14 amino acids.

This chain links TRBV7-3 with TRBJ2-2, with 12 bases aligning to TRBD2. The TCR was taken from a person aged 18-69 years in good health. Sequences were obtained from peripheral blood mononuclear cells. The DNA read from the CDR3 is TGTGCCAGCGGGTTACTAGCGGGAGGTGGGGAG. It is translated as CASGLLAGGGE. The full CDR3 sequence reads CASGLLAGGGELFF. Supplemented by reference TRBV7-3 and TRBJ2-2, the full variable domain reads GAGVSQTPSNKVTEKGKYVELRCDPISGHTALYWYRQSLGQGPEFLIYFQGTGAADDSGLPNDRFFAVRPEGSVSTLKIQRTERGDSAVYLCASGLLAGGGELFFGEGSRLTVL.